The TCR beta chain described here comes from a study of STAT5B mutations in CD4+ large granular lymphocyte leukemia. Study-wide background: Healthy donors showed HLA-associated enrichment of the CDR3 'QG' motif.

Sequenced by immunoSEQ multiplex PCR; TCRdb stores in-frame clones only, minus some. The sample has roughly 34,000 clones, more than 65% seen once. V was trimmed by 0 bases and J by 6 bases, leaving 11 bases between them. Germline V gene lookup returns CDR1 SGHNT and CDR2 YYREEE (reference sequence). CDR3 length equals 14 residues. This chain connects TRBV5-4 to TRBJ2-3, with D hard to call. This sequence was found in a human donor in good health. Source material: CD4+ T cells from blood buffy coats. The CDR3 DNA sequence: TGTGCCAGCAGCTTGGCCCGGGCACGCGATACGCAGTATTTT. Amino acid sequence: CASSLARARDTQYF. The whole variable domain, remainder taken from reference TRBV5-4 and TRBJ2-3, is ETGVTQSPTHLIKTRGQQVTLRCSSQSGHNTVSWYQQALGQGPQFIFQYYREEENGRGNFPPRFSGLQFPNYSSELNVNALELDDSALYLCASSLARARDTQYFGPGTRLTVL.